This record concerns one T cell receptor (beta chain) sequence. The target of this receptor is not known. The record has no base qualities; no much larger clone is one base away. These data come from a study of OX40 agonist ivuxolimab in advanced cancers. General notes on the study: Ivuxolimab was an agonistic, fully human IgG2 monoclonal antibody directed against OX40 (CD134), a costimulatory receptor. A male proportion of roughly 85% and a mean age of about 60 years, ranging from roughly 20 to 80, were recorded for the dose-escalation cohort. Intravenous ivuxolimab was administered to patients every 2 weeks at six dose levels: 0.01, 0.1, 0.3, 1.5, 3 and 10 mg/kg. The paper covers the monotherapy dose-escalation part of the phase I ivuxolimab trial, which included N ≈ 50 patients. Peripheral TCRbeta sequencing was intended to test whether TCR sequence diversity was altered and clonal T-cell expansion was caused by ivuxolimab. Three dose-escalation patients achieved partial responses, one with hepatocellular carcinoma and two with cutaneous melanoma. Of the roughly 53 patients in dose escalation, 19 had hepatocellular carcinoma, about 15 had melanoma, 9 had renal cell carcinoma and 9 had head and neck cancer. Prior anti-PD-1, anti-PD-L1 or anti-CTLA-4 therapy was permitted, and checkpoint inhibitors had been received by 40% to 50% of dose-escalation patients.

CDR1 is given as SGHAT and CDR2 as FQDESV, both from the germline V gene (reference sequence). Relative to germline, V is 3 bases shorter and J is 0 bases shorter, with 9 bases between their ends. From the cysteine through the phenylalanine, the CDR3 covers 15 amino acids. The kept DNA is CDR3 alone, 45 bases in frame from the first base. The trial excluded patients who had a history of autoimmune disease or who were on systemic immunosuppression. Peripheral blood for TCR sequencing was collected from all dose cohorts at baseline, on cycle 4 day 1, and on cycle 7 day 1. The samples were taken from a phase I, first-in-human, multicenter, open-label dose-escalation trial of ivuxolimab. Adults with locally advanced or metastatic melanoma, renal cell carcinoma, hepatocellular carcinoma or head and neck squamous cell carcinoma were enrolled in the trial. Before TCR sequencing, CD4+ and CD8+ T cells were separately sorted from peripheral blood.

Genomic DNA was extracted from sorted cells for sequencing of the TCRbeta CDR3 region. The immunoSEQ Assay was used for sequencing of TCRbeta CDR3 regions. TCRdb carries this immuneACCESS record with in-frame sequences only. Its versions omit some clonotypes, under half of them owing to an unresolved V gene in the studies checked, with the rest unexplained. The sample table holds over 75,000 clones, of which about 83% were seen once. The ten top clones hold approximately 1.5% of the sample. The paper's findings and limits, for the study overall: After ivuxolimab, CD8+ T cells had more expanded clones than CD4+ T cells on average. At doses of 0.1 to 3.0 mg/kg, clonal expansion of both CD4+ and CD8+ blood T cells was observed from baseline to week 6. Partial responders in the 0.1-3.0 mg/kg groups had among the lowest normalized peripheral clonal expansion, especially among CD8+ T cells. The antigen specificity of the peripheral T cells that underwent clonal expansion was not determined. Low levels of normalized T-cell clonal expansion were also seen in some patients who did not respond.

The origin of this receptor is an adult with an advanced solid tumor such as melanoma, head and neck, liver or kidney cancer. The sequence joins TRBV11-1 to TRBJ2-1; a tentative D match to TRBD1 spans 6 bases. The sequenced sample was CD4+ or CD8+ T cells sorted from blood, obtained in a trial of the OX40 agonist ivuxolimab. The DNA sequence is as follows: TGTGCCAGCAGCTTTGAGACAGGCTCCTACAATGAGCAGTTCTTC. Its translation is CASSFETGSYNEQFF.